This TCR beta chain was observed in a study of shared clonotypes between healthy human individuals. Study details: Two women and a few men aged 18 to 49 served as donors. Overall study findings and caveats: The represented genetic and exposure-history diversity was limited by the small number of donors.

Measured with immunoSEQ multiplex PCR; TCRdb has only the in-frame clones, and not every one. The sample has hundreds of thousands of clones, around three quarters seen once. The CDR3 extends over 15 amino acids. V gave up 6 bases and J gave up 1 base, with 10 bases separating them. Germline CDR1 and CDR2: MNHNS and SASEGT. This clone came up many times. Its antigen is not known. Material for sequencing was memory CD4+ T cells sorted from blood. Specified subset: CD45RA-negative fraction. This clonotype was obtained from a woman between 25 and 40 years old in good health. J is TRBJ2-6 and V is TRBV6-1; tentative D call: TRBD1 (6 bases). The CDR3: CASRGTGSGANVLTF. The CDR3 DNA reads as TGTGCCAGCAGGGGAACAGGGTCTGGGGCCAACGTCCTGACTTTC.